This passage covers 28 T cell receptor beta chains from one sample sequenced in a study of T cells in Graves' hyperthyroidism and ophthalmopathy. Researchers amplified the TCR beta CDR3 regions from RNA transcripts. The HTBI set primed first-round TCR CDR3 RT-PCR. A single record per CDR3 protein comes from TCRdb applying MiXCR to the multiplex PCR reads. The sample includes fewer than 550,000 distinct CDR3 sequences, more than 15% of them seen just once. The sequenced sample consisted of blood. These receptors were collected from a woman aged 18 to 35 with Graves' hyperthyroidism.

This clonotype occurred many times. The chain combines TRBV12-3 or TRBV12-4 with TRBJ2-7; 9 nucleotides agree with TRBD2. The CDR3 runs 13 residues. The J segment lost 4 bases and the V segment lost 5 bases, leaving 3 bases of the junction unmatched. The DNA of the CDR3 is TGTGCCAGCAGTCCGACTAGCGGTTACGAGCAGTACTTC. This translates into CASSPTSGYEQYF.

In this sample, this clonotype turned up a few times. The DNA of the CDR3 is TGCGCCAGCATCACGACTAGCGGGAGGGACACCGGGGAGCTGTTTTTT. This encodes CASITTSGRDTGELFF. This chain links TRBV5-1 with TRBJ2-2; 14 bases are shared with TRBD2. V shed 6 bases and J 3 bases; nucleotides not matched to a gene: 4. The CDR3 is 16 residues long. The germline V gene encodes CDR1 SGHRS and CDR2 YFSETQ.

A few counts support this clonotype. The chain uses TRBV7-9 and TRBJ2-5; the match to TRBD2 covers 7 bases. After removal of 2 bases from V and 0 bases from J, the junction contained 3 bases not matched to a gene. Germline loops: CDR1 SEHNR, CDR2 FQNEAQ (reference sequence). This CDR3 spans 15 amino acids. In DNA, the CDR3 is TGTGCCAGCAGCTTAAGCGGGGCGTACCAAGAGACCCAGTACTTC. It translates to CASSLSGAYQETQYF.

This clonotype occurred a few times. V gene TRBV3-2 combines with J gene TRBJ1-3. TRBV3-2 is noted as a pseudogene. The CDR3 contains 14 residues. This chain's CDR3 is CASSQEGPADTIYF. The CDR3 DNA reads TGTGCCAGCAGCCAAGAAGGACCTGCGGACACCATATATTTT.

This clonotype has at least ten counts. The J gene is TRBJ1-2, the V gene TRBV29-1; D ambiguous. Between the trimmed V and J ends, which lost 6 bases and 4 bases, there was a span of 18 bases. Germline values: CDR1 SQVTM, CDR2 ANQGSEA. The CDR3 loop spans 14 amino acids. DNA for the CDR3: TGCAGCGTCTCCTGGCGGGTGGAAAGCTATGGCTACACCTTC. Translation: CSVSWRVESYGYTF.

This clonotype was observed many times. This chain connects TRBV3-1 to TRBJ2-3; TRBD2 agrees at 9 bases. The CDR3 has 15 amino acids. Per germline, CDR1 LGHDT and CDR2 YNNKEL (reference sequence). V shed 0 bases, J shed 4 bases, and the junction held 2 bases outside the gene matches. CDR3 region: CASSQDSGSADTQYF. The CDR3 nucleotides are TGTGCCAGCAGCCAAGATAGCGGGAGTGCAGATACGCAGTATTTT.

This chain connects TRBV20-1 to TRBJ1-2; TRBD1 aligns across 7 bases. The CDR3 sequence is 12 residues long. Germline-derived CDR1 and CDR2 are DFQATT and SNEGSKA (reference sequence). Trimming took 5 bases from V and 5 from J; bases not matched to a gene: 5. CDR3 DNA sequence: TGCAGTGCTGATACAGGGGTTTATGGCTACACCTTC. It specifies CSADTGVYGYTF.

This clonotype was observed many times. J is TRBJ2-1 and V is TRBV6-1, with TRBD2 identical over 10 bases. Germline CDR1 reads MNHNS; CDR2 reads SASEGT. Trimming at V came to 4 bases and at J to 8 bases, leaving 8 bases not matched to a gene. The CDR3 is 15 amino acids. CDR3 amino acids: CASSGEPSGSDEQFF. The DNA for the CDR3 is TGTGCCAGCAGTGGAGAACCTAGCGGGAGCGATGAGCAGTTCTTC.

In its sample, this clonotype was seen a few times. This sequence joins TRBV5-1 and TRBJ2-3, with 7 bases that match TRBD2. The germline CDR1 and CDR2 sequences are SGHRS and YFSETQ. Losses at the gene ends were 4 bases for V and 4 bases for J; bases not matched to a gene: 9. The CDR3 contains 15 residues. CDR3 sequence (DNA): TGCGCCAGCAGCGGCTACCCGGGGAGGGCAGATACGCAGTATTTT. Translated: CASSGYPGRADTQYF.

As for this clonotype: A single base separates this from a much larger clone, so it may be a read error. The chain recombines TRBV29-1 with TRBJ1-1; 7 bases align to TRBD1. V was pared by 3 bases and J by 1 base, with 14 bases of the junction left unmatched. Germline V gene data show CDR1 as SQVTM and CDR2 as ANQGSEA. The CDR3 runs 17 residues. The CDR3 protein is CSVEFGRGVCGNTEAFF. CDR3 bases: TGCAGCGTTGAGTTCGGCAGGGGGGTATGCGGGAACACTGAAGCTTTCTTT.

The V gene is TRBV9, the J gene TRBJ2-1; 13 bases are shared with TRBD2. V lost 4 bases to trimming and J lost 8 bases; unmatched junction nucleotides: 15. From germline, CDR1 is SGDLS and CDR2 YYNGEE. This CDR3 is 18 amino acids long. This CDR3 is CASSPRTSGRGGGHEQFF. The CDR3 DNA sequence: TGTGCCAGCAGCCCTCGGACTAGCGGGAGAGGGGGGGGGCATGAGCAGTTCTTC.

J is TRBJ1-1 and V is TRBV6-1, with TRBD1 matching over 8 bases. There are 17 residues in the CDR3. Germline CDR1 is MNHNS and CDR2 is SASEGT. V lost 6 bases, J lost 5 bases, and 17 bases stayed unmatched. CDR3: CASSPGQGAFLVTEAFF. The CDR3 DNA is TGTGCCAGCAGCCCCGGGCAGGGGGCTTTCTTGGTTACTGAAGCTTTCTTT.

This clonotype showed up many times. The CDR3 loop is CASSFTGRSNYGYTF. CDR3 DNA: TGTGCCAGCAGTTTCACTGGCAGGAGTAACTATGGCTACACCTTC. The V call is TRBV28, the J call TRBJ1-2; no clear D gene. The germline CDR1 and CDR2 sequences are MDHEN and SYDVKM. The CDR3 is made up of 15 amino acids. The V gene lost 3 bases and the J gene lost 1 base, with 12 bases spanning the gap.

This clonotype was counted many times. The V and J genes are TRBV20-1 and TRBJ1-1, with 7 nucleotides matching TRBD1. The CDR3 has 14 amino acids. Per the germline V gene, CDR1 is DFQATT and CDR2 is SNEGSKA (reference sequence). Trimming removed 3 bases from V and 6 bases from J; junction bases left unmatched: 10. The CDR3 here is CSARLRGRAAEAFF. The DNA of the CDR3 is TGCAGTGCTAGGCTCAGGGGGAGGGCGGCTGAAGCTTTCTTT.

CDR3 nucleotides: TGTGCCAGCAGAGCCCATCCCGCATGGACAGGGGGCACCGGGGAGCTGTTTTTT. Protein: CASRAHPAWTGGTGELFF. The chain recombines TRBV25-1 with TRBJ2-2, with 10 bases lining up with TRBD1. V trimming: 6 bases; J trimming: 4 bases; junction bases outside the gene matches: 14. Germline V CDR1 and CDR2: MGHDK, SYGVNS. This CDR3 has 18 residues.

The chain carries TRBV24-1 and TRBJ2-5, with D perhaps matching TRBD2 (5 bases). The germline V gene encodes CDR1 KGHDR and CDR2 SFDVKD. Trimming stripped 3 bases from V and 9 bases from J, with 13 bases between. The CDR3 contains 13 residues. In DNA, the CDR3 is TGTGCCACCAGTGATCCGAGAGGGCTGTCCCAGTACTTC. It encodes CATSDPRGLSQYF.

Many counts were recorded for this clonotype. The V call is TRBV28, the J call TRBJ1-2; TRBD1 might be the D (5 bases). This CDR3 contains 14 residues. The V gene lost 6 bases and the J gene lost 4 bases, with 15 bases spanning the gap. Germline values: CDR1 MDHEN, CDR2 SYDVKM. CDR3 DNA: TGTGCCAGCAGATCAGGGAGCGGGGCCTATGGCTACACCTTC. Residues: CASRSGSGAYGYTF.

CDR3 DNA sequence: TGTGCCAGCAGTTACAGGGTGGTCACCGGGGAGCTGTTTTTT. Its translation is CASSYRVVTGELFF. The chain has TRBV6-2 or TRBV6-3 and TRBJ2-2, with D uncertain. CDR3 length: 14 residues. Germline V gene sequence: CDR1 MNHEY, CDR2 SVGEGT. Trimming shortened V by 2 bases and J by 4 bases, and 8 bases separated the two germline ends.

The table lists this clonotype with many counts. The rearrangement uses TRBV6-1 and TRBJ2-5; the match to TRBD2 covers 7 bases. V trimming: 7 bases; J trimming: 1 base; junction bases outside the gene matches: 6. Germline V gene lookup returns CDR1 MNHNS and CDR2 SASEGT. The CDR3 covers 14 residues. The DNA of the CDR3 is TGTGCCAGCAACCAGCGGGGTTTCCAAGAGACCCAGTACTTC. The encoded protein is CASNQRGFQETQYF.

This clonotype was seen a few times. J is TRBJ2-2 and V is TRBV20-1, with D possibly being TRBD1 (7 bases). CDR1 is DFQATT and CDR2 is SNEGSKA in the germline V gene (reference sequence). The CDR3 loop spans 16 amino acids. V lost 6 bases and J lost 3, with 20 bases in between. For the CDR3, the DNA is TGCAGTGCCAGACAGACTACCAGGGGGGACACCGGGGAGCTGTTTTTT. This translates into CSARQTTRGDTGELFF.

CDR3 region: CSAYQNTEAFF. DNA for the CDR3: TGCAGTGCTTACCAGAACACTGAAGCTTTCTTT. The chain links TRBV20-1 to TRBJ1-1; D gene ambiguous. There are 11 residues in the CDR3. Germline CDR1 DFQATT, CDR2 SNEGSKA (reference sequence). V shed 5 bases and J shed 1 base, with 5 bases lying between them.

This clonotype was seen repeatedly, ten times or more. This chain connects TRBV11-1 to TRBJ2-2; D is unclear. The CDR3 runs to 14 residues. In germline, CDR1 is SGHAT, CDR2 FQDESV (reference sequence). Trimming shortened V by 4 bases and J by 1 base, and 7 bases separated the two germline ends. Here the CDR3 DNA reads TGTGCCAGCAGCTCCGTCAGGAACACCGGGGAGCTGTTTTTT. Translation gives CASSSVRNTGELFF.

In this sample, this clonotype turned up many times. J is TRBJ2-1 and V is TRBV12-3 or TRBV12-4, with D possibly being TRBD1 (5 bases). Trimming shortened V by 6 bases and J by 6 bases, and 18 bases separated the two germline ends. The CDR3 is 15 amino acids. The CDR3 loop reads CASSQGYGPPNEQFF. In DNA form, the CDR3 reads TGTGCCAGCAGCCAGGGTTACGGGCCCCCCAATGAGCAGTTCTTC.

In this sample, this clonotype turned up many times. The CDR3 here is CASSETSPFFGYTF. In DNA, the CDR3 is TGTGCCAGCAGTGAAACGAGCCCTTTTTTCGGCTACACCTTC. The rearrangement links TRBV6-1 to TRBJ1-2; D is unresolved. CDR1 and CDR2 (germline): MNHNS, SASEGT. Trimming took off 2 bases at V and 8 bases at J, with 15 bases between the two ends. This CDR3 comprises 14 residues.

The chain uses TRBV10-3 and TRBJ2-3; 9 bases align to TRBD1. This CDR3 is built from 15 residues. V was clipped by 5 bases and J by 2 bases; unmatched bases: 5. Germline assignment: CDR1 ENHRY and CDR2 SYGVKD. The CDR3, as DNA: TGTGCCATCAGTACAACAGGGGGCGTCACAGATACGCAGTATTTT. Its translation is CAISTTGGVTDTQYF.

This clonotype was detected a few times. The chain combines TRBV27 with TRBJ1-5, with D hard to call. V dropped 3 bases and J dropped 8 bases, with 11 bases sitting between them. CDR3 length: 13 residues. Germline-derived CDR1 and CDR2 are MNHEY and SMNVEV (reference sequence). In nucleotides, the CDR3 is TGTGCCAGCAGTTTGGGCGGCTTCAAGCCCCAGCATTTT. It codes for CASSLGGFKPQHF.

Notes on this clonotype: Possible read error: a much larger clone is one base away. DNA for the CDR3: TGTGCCAGCAGCCAGGGCAGGGGTCCCTTCTCTGGCTACACCTTC. Protein sequence: CASSQGRGPFSGYTF. The rearrangement joins TRBV3-1 to TRBJ1-2, with D perhaps matching TRBD1 (6 bases). The germline gives CDR1 LGHDT, CDR2 YNNKEL (reference sequence). The CDR3 sequence is 15 residues long. Trimming removed 3 bases at V and 7 bases at J, with 18 bases between.

At least ten counts were recorded for this clonotype. The rearrangement links TRBV5-1 to TRBJ1-1; D might be TRBD1 (6 bases). The CDR3 consists of 17 residues. Germline-derived CDR1 and CDR2 are SGHRS and YFSETQ. V gave up 4 bases and J gave up 1 base, with 20 bases separating them. This CDR3 is CASSIGLQGAGNTEAFF. For the CDR3, the DNA is TGCGCCAGCAGCATTGGCCTACAGGGCGCGGGGAACACTGAAGCTTTCTTT.